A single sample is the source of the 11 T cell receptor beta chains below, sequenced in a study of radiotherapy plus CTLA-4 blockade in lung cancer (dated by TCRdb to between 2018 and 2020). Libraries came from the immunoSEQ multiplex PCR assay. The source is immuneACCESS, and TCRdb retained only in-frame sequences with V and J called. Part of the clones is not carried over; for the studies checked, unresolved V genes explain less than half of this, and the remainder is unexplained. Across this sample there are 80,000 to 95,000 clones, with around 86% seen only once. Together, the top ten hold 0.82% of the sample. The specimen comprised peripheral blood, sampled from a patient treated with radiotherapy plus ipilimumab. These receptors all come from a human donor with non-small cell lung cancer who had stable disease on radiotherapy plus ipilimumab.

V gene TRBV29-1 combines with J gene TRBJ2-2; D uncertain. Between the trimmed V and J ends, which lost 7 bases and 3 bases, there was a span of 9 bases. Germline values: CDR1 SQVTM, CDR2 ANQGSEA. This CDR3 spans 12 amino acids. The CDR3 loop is CSAQQDTGELFF. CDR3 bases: TGCAGCGCGCAGCAGGACACCGGGGAGCTGTTTTTT.

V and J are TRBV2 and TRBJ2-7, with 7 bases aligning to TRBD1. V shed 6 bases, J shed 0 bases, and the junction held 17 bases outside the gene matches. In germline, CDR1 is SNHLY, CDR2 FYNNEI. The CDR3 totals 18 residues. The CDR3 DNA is TGTGCCAGCAGACATAGGGGGCTGGACTCCTCGGCCTCCTACGAGCAGTACTTC. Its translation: CASRHRGLDSSASYEQYF.

DNA of the CDR3: TGCAGTGCCGCCCAGCGTTACGAGCAGTTCTTC. Translation gives CSAAQRYEQFF. V is TRBV20-1 and J is TRBJ2-1; D remains unclear. Trimming shortened V by 6 bases and J by 10 bases, and 13 bases separated the two germline ends. This CDR3 has 11 amino acids. Germline CDR1 and CDR2: DFQATT and SNEGSKA (reference sequence).

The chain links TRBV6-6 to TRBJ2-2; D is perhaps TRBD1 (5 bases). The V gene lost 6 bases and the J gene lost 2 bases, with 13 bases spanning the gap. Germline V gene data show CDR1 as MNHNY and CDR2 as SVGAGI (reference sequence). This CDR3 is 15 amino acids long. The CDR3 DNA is TGTGCCAGCAGCCAGAGACAGAGAAACACCGGGGAGCTGTTTTTT. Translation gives CASSQRQRNTGELFF.

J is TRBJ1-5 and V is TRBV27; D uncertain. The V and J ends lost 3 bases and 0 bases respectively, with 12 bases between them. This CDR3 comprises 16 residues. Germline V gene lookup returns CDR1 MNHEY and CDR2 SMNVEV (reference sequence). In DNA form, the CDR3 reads TGTGCCAGCAGTTTCCAATACCGGGATAGCAATCAGCCCCAGCATTTT. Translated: CASSFQYRDSNQPQHF.

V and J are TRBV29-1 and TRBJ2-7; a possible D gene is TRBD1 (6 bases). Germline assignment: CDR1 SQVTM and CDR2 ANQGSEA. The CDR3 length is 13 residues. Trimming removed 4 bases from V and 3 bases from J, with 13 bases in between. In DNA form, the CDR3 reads TGCAGCGTTGTTCACAGGGTGGGCTACGAGCAGTACTTC. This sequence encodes CSVVHRVGYEQYF.

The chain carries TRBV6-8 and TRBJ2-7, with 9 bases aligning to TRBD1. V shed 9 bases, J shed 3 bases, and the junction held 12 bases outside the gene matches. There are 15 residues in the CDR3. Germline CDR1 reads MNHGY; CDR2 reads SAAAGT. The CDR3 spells CARPGQGDIVYEQYF. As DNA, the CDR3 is TGTGCCAGACCGGGACAGGGTGATATAGTCTACGAGCAGTACTTC.

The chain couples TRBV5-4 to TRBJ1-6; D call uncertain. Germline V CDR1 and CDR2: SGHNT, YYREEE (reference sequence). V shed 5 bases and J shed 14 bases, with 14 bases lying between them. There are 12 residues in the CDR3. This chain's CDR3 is CASSLFGLTLHF. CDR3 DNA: TGTGCCAGCAGTCTCTTTGGTCTCACCCTCCACTTT. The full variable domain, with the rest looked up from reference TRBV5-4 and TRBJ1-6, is ETGVTQSPTHLIKTRGQQVTLRCSSQSGHNTVSWYQQALGQGPQFIFQYYREEENGRGNFPPRFSGLQFPNYSSELNVNALELDDSALYLCASSLFGLTLHFGNGTRLTVT.

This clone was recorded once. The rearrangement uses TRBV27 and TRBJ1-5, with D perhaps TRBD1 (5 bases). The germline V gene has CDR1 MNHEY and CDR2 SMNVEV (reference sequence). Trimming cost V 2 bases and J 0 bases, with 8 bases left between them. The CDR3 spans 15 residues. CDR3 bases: TGTGCCAGCAGTTTACAGGGCCTTAGCAATCAGCCCCAGCATTTT. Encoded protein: CASSLQGLSNQPQHF.

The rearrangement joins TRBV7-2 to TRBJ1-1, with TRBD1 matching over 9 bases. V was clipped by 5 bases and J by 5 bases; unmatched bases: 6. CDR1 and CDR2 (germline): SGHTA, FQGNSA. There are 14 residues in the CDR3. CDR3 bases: TGTGCCAGCAGCCGGGGACAGGGAAGTACTGAAGCTTTCTTT. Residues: CASSRGQGSTEAFF.

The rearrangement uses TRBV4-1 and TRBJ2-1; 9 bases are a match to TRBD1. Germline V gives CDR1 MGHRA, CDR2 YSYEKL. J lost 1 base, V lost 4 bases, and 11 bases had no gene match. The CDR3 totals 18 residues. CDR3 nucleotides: TGCGCCAGCAGCCTCCGGGACAGGGTGGCAGGATCCTACAATGAGCAGTTCTTC. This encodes CASSLRDRVAGSYNEQFF.